This is a list of T cell receptor beta chains from one sample in a study of shared clonotypes between healthy human individuals. Profiled with immunoSEQ multiplex PCR; TCRdb holds only in-frame clones, not every one. The sample includes 1,500,000 or so clones, 98% of them seen just once. Sequencing was performed on naive CD4+ T cells sorted from blood. The receptors were gathered from a man younger than 45 in good health. The CDR3 runs from the conserved cysteine through the conserved F or W. A D gene is named only where the DNA matches it firmly. The listing skips clone size in some rows; elsewhere it reads once, few, many or a size class.

TRBJ1-2	.	.	TRBV11-2	TGTGCCAGCAGCTTAGACCCTGGAGTGGATGACCGGGGCGATGGCTACACCTTC	CASSLDPGVDDRGDGYTF
TRBJ2-5	.	.	TRBV5-1	TGCGCCAGCAGCTTGGTGGTAGGGGAGACCCAGTACTTC	CASSLVVGETQYF
TRBJ2-7	.	.	TRBV10-1	TGCGCCAGCAGTGAGTTGAGAGGGTCCACCCAAGGCTACGAGCAGTACTTC	CASSELRGSTQGYEQYF
TRBJ2-7	.	.	TRBV5-4	TGTGCCAGCAGCTCAGACGGAACGGACACCTACGAGCAGTACTTC	CASSSDGTDTYEQYF
TRBJ1-1	.	.	TRBV28	TGTGCCAGCAGTTTGGGAAACATGAACACTGAAGCTTTCTTT	CASSLGNMNTEAFF
TRBJ2-7	.	.	TRBV7-6	TGTGCCAGCAGCTTAAATCCGGGGTCCTACGAGCAGTACTTC	CASSLNPGSYEQYF
TRBJ1-1	.	.	TRBV6-5	TGTGCCAGCAGACAAGGACCGAACACTGAAGCTTTCTTT	CASRQGPNTEAFF
TRBJ2-2	.	TRBD1	TRBV5-1	TGCGCCAGCAGCACAGGACAGGACGCCGCTGGGACCGGGGAGCTGTTTTTT	CASSTGQDAAGTGELFF
TRBJ2-7	.	TRBD2	TRBV11-2	TGTGCCAGCAGCTCTCATCCCCCAACTAGCGGGCTGACCTACGAGCAGTACTTC	CASSSHPPTSGLTYEQYF
TRBJ1-2	.	.	TRBV18	TGTGCCAGCTCACCGGGGCAGCATCTAGGCTACACCTTC	CASSPGQHLGYTF
TRBJ2-1	.	TRBD2	TRBV5-1	TGCGCCAGCAGTTCTACTTTAGCGGGTGTGCTCAATGAGCAGTTCTTC	CASSSTLAGVLNEQFF
TRBJ2-7	.	.	TRBV18	TGTGCCAGCTCACCCGGGACATTAAGCTCCTACGAGCAGTACTTC	CASSPGTLSSYEQYF
TRBJ1-1	.	.	TRBV7-6	TGTGCCAGCAGCTTAGCACAGGGGAACACTGAAGCTTTCTTT	CASSLAQGNTEAFF
TRBJ2-7	.	TRBD1	TRBV10-3	TGTGCCATCAGTGAGTCGACAGGGACCTACGAGCAGTACTTC	CAISESTGTYEQYF
TRBJ2-1	.	.	TRBV7-9	TGTGCCAGCAGCTTAGACAGGACGTACAATGAGCAGTTCTTC	CASSLDRTYNEQFF
TRBJ1-1	.	.	TRBV5-6	TGTGCCAGCAGCTTCAGGGTCAGCATTGGCACTGAAGCTTTCTTT	CASSFRVSIGTEAFF
TRBJ2-1	once	.	TRBV21-1	TGTGCCAGCAGCCAAGACTTCATCGGCTCCTACAATGAGCAGTTCTTC	CASSQDFIGSYNEQFF
TRBJ2-5	.	TRBD1	TRBV7-9	TGTGCCAGCAGCCCCGGGGACAGGGGATCTAGGGAGACCCAGTACTTC	CASSPGDRGSRETQYF
TRBJ1-5	.	.	TRBV6-1	TGTGCCAGCAGTGGTATTTATAGCAATCAGCCCCAGCATTTT	CASSGIYSNQPQHF
TRBJ2-7	.	.	TRBV25-1	TGTGCCAGCAGTGATCGTCTTGAGGGGGAGCAGTACTTC	CASSDRLEGEQYF
TRBJ2-5	.	TRBD2	TRBV10-3	TGTGCCATCAGTGGGGGAGGGGAGACCCAGTACTTC	CAISGGGETQYF
TRBJ1-5	.	.	TRBV28	TGTGCCAGCAGTTTACCTTCGGGCAATCAGCCCCAGCATTTT	CASSLPSGNQPQHF
TRBJ1-4	.	.	TRBV28	TGTGCCAGCAGTTACCCACAGGGTTTAGTAACTAATGAAAAACTGTTTTTT	CASSYPQGLVTNEKLFF
TRBJ2-7	.	.	TRBV7-8	TGTGCCAGCAGCACTCGGAGGAACTACGAGCAGTACTTC	CASSTRRNYEQYF
TRBJ1-1	.	TRBD1	TRBV27	TGTGCCAGCAGTCCACAGGGGGCGCGCACTGAAGCTTTCTTT	CASSPQGARTEAFF
TRBJ2-3	.	TRBD2	TRBV28	TGTGCCAGCAGGGAACTAGCGAGCACAGATACGCAGTATTTT	CASRELASTDTQYF
TRBJ1-2	.	.	TRBV5-1	TGCGCCAGCAGCTTGGAAGGGGGGAGCGGCTATGGCTACACCTTC	CASSLEGGSGYGYTF
TRBJ2-1	.	.	TRBV6-1	TGTGCCAGCAGTGGATACGGGACGGACTACAATGAGCAGTTCTTC	CASSGYGTDYNEQFF
TRBJ1-2	.	.	TRBV2	TGTGCCAGCTTCAGAAGAAGGCGCTATGGCTACACCTTC	CASFRRRRYGYTF